This record looks at one T cell receptor (beta chain) sequence and its context. This specimen comes from a study of blood T cell repertoires in COVID-19. Overall study context: Samples representing acute and convalescent COVID-19 were sourced from the United States, Italy and Spain. The cDNA or gDNA used as material had been derived from T cells, B-cell-depleted T cells, or PBMCs.

This CDR3 has 15 residues. Germline CDR1 MNHEY, CDR2 SVGAGI. The ends lost 4 bases at V and 3 bases at J; junction bases unmatched: 8. The protocol was immunoSEQ multiplex PCR, while the TCRdb copy is restricted to in-frame clones and leaves out a portion. The sample lists some 160,000 clones, around four fifths occurring once. The genes are TRBV6-5 and TRBJ1-2; the match to TRBD1 covers 7 bases. The TCR comes from a woman between 65 and 79 years old who had recovered from COVID-19. Sequencing was carried out using peripheral blood. CDR3 amino acids: CASSSPRQGDYGYTF. DNA for the CDR3: TGTGCCAGCAGTTCCCCCCGACAGGGTGACTATGGCTACACCTTC.